This record looks at one T cell receptor beta chain sequence and its context. This record comes from a study of blood T cell repertoires in COVID-19. Study-wide background: Researchers got acute and convalescent COVID-19 samples from the United States, Italy and Spain. Sample material is recorded as cDNA or gDNA derived from T cells, B-cell-depleted T cells, or PBMCs.

Authors' analysis steps: Quantification of nucleated cells was approximated via reference gene primer amplification. Only in-frame clones appear in the TCRdb table, and some are missing; sequencing was by immunoSEQ multiplex PCR. The V and J calls and clone size were taken over from that table, and D and trimming were inferred from the DNA. Of 120,000 or so clones listed, 55% to 75% are singletons. The V end was cut by 5 bases, the J end by 4 bases, with 17 bases between. The CDR3 totals 15 residues. Germline lookup yields CDR1 SGHVS and CDR2 FNYEAQ. The material sequenced was peripheral blood. The rearrangement joins TRBV7-6 to TRBJ1-2, with a weak D call TRBD1 (6 bases). The origin of this receptor is a woman aged 70-85 years with acute or convalescent COVID-19. This chain's CDR3 is CASSPAIQGRYGYTF. CDR3 sequence (DNA): TGTGCCAGCAGCCCGGCCATACAGGGCCGCTATGGCTACACCTTC.